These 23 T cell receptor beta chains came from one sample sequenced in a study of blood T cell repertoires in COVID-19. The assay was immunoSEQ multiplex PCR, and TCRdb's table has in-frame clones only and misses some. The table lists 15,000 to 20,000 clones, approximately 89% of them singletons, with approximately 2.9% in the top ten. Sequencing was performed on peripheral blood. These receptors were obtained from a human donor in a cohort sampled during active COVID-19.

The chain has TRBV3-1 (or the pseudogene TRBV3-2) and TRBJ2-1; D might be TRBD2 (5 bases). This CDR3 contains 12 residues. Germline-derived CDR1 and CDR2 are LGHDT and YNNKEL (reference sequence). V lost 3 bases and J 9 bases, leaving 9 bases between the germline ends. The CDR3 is CASSQARGEQFF. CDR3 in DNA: TGTGCCAGCAGCCAGGCCCGGGGTGAGCAGTTCTTC.

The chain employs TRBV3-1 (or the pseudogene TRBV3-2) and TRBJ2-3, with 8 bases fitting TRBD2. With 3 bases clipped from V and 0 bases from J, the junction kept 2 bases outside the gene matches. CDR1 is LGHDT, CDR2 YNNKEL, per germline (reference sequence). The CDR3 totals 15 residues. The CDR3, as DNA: TGTGCCAGCAGCCACACTAGCGGTAGCACAGATACGCAGTATTTT. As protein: CASSHTSGSTDTQYF.

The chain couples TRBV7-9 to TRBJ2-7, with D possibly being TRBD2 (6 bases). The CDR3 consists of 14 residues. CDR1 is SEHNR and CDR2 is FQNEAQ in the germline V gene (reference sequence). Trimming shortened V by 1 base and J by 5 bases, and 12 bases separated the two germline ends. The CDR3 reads CASSLVGGFHEQYF. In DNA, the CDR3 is TGTGCCAGCAGCTTAGTGGGGGGATTCCACGAGCAGTACTTC.

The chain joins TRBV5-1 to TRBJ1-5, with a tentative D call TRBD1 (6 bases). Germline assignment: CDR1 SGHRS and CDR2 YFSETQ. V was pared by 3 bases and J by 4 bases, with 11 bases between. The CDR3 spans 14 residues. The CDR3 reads CASSSGTPNQPQHF. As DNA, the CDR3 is TGCGCCAGCAGCTCCGGGACACCTAATCAGCCCCAGCATTTT.

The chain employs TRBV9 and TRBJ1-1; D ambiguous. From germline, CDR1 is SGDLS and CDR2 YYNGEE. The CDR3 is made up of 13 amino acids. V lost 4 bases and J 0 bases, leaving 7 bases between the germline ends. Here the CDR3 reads CASSIKMNTEAFF. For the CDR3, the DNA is TGTGCCAGCAGCATCAAAATGAACACTGAAGCTTTCTTT.

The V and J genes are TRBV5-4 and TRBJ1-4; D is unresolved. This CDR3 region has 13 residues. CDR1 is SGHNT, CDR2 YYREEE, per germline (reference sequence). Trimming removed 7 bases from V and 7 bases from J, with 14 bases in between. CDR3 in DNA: TGTGCCAGCCGCGAGGTCTTCGGTGAAAAACTGTTTTTT. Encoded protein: CASREVFGEKLFF.

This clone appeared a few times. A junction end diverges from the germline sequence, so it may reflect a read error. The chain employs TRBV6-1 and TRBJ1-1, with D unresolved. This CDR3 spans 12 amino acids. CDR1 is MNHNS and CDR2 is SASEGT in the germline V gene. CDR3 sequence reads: CASRETGTEAFF. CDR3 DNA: TGTGCCAGCCGTGAGACGGGCACTGAAGCTTTCTTT.

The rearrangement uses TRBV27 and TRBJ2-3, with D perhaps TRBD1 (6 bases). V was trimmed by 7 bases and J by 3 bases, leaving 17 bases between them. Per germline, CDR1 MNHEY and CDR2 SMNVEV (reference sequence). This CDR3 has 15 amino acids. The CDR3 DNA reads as TGTGCCAGCAAAGGCCTTGACAGGTTTACAGATACGCAGTATTTT. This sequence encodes CASKGLDRFTDTQYF.

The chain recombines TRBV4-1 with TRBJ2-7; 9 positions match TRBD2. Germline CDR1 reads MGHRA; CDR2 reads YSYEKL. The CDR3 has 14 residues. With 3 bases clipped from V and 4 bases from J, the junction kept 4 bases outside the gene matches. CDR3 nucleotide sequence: TGCGCCAGCAGCCATTTAGCGGGAGCATACGAGCAGTACTTC. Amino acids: CASSHLAGAYEQYF.

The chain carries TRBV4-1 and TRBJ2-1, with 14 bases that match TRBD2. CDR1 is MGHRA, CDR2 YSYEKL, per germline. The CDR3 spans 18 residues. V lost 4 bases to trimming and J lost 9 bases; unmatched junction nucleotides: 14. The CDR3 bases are TGCGCCAGCAGCCCGAACTTTGTTCCGGGACTAGCGGGAGTTGAGCAGTTCTTC. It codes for CASSPNFVPGLAGVEQFF.

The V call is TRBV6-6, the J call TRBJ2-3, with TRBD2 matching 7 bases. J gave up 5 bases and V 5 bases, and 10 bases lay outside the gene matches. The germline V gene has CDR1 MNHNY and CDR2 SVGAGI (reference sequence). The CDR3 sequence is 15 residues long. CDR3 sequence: CASSPKRDRIDTQYF. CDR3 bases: TGTGCCAGCAGTCCTAAGCGGGATCGGATAGATACGCAGTATTTT.

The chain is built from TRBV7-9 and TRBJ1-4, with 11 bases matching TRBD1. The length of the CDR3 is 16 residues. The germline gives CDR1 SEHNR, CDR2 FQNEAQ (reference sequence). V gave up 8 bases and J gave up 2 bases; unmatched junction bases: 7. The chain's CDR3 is CASGPRDRGTNEKLFF. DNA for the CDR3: TGTGCCAGCGGCCCCCGGGACAGGGGGACTAATGAAAAACTGTTTTTT.

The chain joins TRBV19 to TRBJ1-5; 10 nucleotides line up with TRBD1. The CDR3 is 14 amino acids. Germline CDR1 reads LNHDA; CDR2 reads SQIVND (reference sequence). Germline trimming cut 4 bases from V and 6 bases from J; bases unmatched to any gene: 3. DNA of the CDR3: TGTGCCAGTAGTAGACAGGGGGCACTTCAGCCCCAGCATTTT. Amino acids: CASSRQGALQPQHF.

CDR3 residues: CASSPGRVGSGSYNEQFF. The CDR3 bases are TGTGCCAGCAGCCCAGGGAGGGTAGGTTCGGGCTCCTACAATGAGCAGTTCTTC. The chain couples TRBV7-9 to TRBJ2-1; 7 bases are a match to TRBD2. With 5 bases clipped from V and 0 bases from J, the junction kept 13 bases outside the gene matches. This CDR3 is 18 amino acids long. The germline CDR1 and CDR2 sequences are SEHNR and FQNEAQ (reference sequence).

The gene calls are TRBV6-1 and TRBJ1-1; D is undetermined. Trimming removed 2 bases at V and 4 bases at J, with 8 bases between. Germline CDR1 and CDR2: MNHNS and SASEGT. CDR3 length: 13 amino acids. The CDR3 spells CASSEYWATEAFF. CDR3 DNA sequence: TGTGCCAGCAGTGAATACTGGGCCACTGAAGCTTTCTTT.

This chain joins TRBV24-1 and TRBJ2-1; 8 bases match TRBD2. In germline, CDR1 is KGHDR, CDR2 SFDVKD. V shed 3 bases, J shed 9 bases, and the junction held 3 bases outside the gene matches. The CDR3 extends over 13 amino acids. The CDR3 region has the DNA TGTGCCACCAGTGATAGCGGGAGCAGTGAGCAGTTCTTC. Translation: CATSDSGSSEQFF.

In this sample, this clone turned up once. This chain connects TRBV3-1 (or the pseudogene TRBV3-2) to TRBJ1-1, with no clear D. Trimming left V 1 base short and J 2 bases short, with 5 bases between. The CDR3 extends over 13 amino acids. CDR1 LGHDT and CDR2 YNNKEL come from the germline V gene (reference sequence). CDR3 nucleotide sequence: TGTGCCAGCAGCCAAGGGGCCAACACTGAAGCTTTCTTT. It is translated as CASSQGANTEAFF.

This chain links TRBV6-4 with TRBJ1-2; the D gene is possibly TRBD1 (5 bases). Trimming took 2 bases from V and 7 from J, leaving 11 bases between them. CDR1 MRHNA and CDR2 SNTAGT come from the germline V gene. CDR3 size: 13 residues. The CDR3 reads CASSDQWGGGYTF. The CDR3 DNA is TGTGCCAGCAGTGACCAGTGGGGGGGTGGCTACACCTTC.

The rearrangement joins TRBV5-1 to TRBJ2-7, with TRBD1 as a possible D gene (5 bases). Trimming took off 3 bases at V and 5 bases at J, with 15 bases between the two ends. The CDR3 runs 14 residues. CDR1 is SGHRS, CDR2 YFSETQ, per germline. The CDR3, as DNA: TGCGCCAGCAGCTCTCAGGGAACCGTCAACGAGCAGTACTTC. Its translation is CASSSQGTVNEQYF.

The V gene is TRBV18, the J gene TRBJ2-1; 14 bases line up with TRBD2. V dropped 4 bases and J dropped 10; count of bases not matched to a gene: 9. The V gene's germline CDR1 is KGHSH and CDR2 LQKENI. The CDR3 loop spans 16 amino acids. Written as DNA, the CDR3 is TGTGCCAGCTCACGGTCCGGGACTAGCGGGAGTTGGGAGCAGTTCTTC. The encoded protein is CASSRSGTSGSWEQFF.

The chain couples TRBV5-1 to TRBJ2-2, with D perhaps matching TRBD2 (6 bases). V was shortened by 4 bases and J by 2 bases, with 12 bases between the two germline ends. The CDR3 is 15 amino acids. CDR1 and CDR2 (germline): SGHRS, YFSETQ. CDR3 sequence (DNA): TGCGCCAGCAGCCCGACGGCGGGAAACACCGGGGAGCTGTTTTTT. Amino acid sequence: CASSPTAGNTGELFF.

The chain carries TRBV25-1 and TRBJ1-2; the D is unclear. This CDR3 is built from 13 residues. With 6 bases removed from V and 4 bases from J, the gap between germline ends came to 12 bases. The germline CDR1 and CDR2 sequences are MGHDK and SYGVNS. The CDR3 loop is CASRDSGTYGYTF. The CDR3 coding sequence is TGTGCCAGCAGGGACTCCGGAACCTATGGCTACACCTTC.

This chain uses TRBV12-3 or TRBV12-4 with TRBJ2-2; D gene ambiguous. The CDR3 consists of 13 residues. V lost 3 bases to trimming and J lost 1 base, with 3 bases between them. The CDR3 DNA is TGTGCCAGCAGTTTCGGGAACACCGGGGAGCTGTTTTTT. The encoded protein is CASSFGNTGELFF.